The T cell receptor (beta chain) described here comes from a study of cytomegalovirus exposure and HLA in healthy donors. Points from the study as a whole: Later analysis identified 17,000 or so TCR beta sequences associated with HLA alleles, using a false discovery rate threshold of 0.05. With further analysis later on, most CMV-associated TCR beta chains appeared HLA-restricted. In a later analysis, productive TCRs from donors in an Asian-associated ancestry cluster reportedly carried fewer N-insertions than the cohort mean. Association of a missense DCLRE1C variant with TCR beta V- and J-gene trimming was reported in a later analysis.

Primers for the PCR totalled 60 Vbeta and 13 Jbeta. Repertoires were generated with immunoSEQ multiplex PCR, while TCRdb's copy carries only in-frame clones and drops some. The data contain 55,000 or so clones, roughly 80% of them seen just once; the ten biggest clones take up about 1.4%. Concerning this clone: Antigen unknown.

Trimming removed 6 bases from V and 5 bases from J, with 7 bases in between. The CDR3 has 11 amino acids. Germline V CDR1 and CDR2: LNHDA, SQIVND (reference sequence). The sequence came from a young man in good health and CMV-seronegative. The specimen sequenced was PBMCs. V usage is TRBV19 and J usage is TRBJ2-5; D ambiguous. The CDR3: CASSRRETQYF. DNA of the CDR3: TGTGCCAGTAGCCGGCGGGAGACCCAGTACTTC.